Listed below are T cell receptor beta chains from one sample, sequenced in a study of early T cells in non-severe SARS-CoV-2 infection. Via MiXCR, TCRdb re-called the 5' RACE reads, giving one row per CDR3 protein. The sample has some 34,000 distinct CDR3 sequences, approximately 4.4% seen once. The sequenced sample consisted of whole blood. All receptors come from an adult who was a healthcare worker with PCR-confirmed SARS-CoV-2 infection or an uninfected control (not recorded which). Both conserved end residues are part of each CDR3. The order of the fields is J gene, V gene, CDR3 protein.

J gene: TRBJ2-2; V gene: TRBV12-5; CDR3 protein: CASALTGELFF
J gene: TRBJ2-3; V gene: TRBV6-5; CDR3 protein: CASSYRNRAYTDTQYF
J gene: TRBJ2-2; V gene: TRBV29-1; CDR3 protein: CSVRLAPNTGELFF
J gene: TRBJ1-5; V gene: TRBV23-1; CDR3 protein: CASSHPRRHSNQPQHF
J gene: TRBJ2-7; V gene: TRBV29-1; CDR3 protein: CSLVRGVIYEQYF
J gene: TRBJ2-1; V gene: TRBV7-9; CDR3 protein: CASSNGLRGPLEQFF
J gene: TRBJ2-7; V gene: TRBV20-1; CDR3 protein: CSAEPTSGSSYEQYF
J gene: TRBJ1-4; V gene: TRBV4-3; CDR3 protein: CASSALSGNEKLFF
J gene: TRBJ1-1; V gene: TRBV20-1; CDR3 protein: CSARRGAVDTEAFF
J gene: TRBJ2-2; V gene: TRBV13; CDR3 protein: CASSGGVPGDGELFF
J gene: TRBJ1-1; V gene: TRBV30; CDR3 protein: CAWSVRGGKAFF
J gene: TRBJ2-7; V gene: TRBV4-2; CDR3 protein: CASSAGGSGGEQYF
J gene: TRBJ2-1; V gene: TRBV7-2; CDR3 protein: CASSLGTRDYLTQGEQFF
J gene: TRBJ2-1; V gene: TRBV7-8; CDR3 protein: CASSLPFNTRSYNEQFF
J gene: TRBJ2-2; V gene: TRBV5-6; CDR3 protein: CAGQGNTGELFF
J gene: TRBJ2-3; V gene: TRBV7-2; CDR3 protein: CASRKTGGGDTQYF
J gene: TRBJ2-1; V gene: TRBV19; CDR3 protein: CASSRRVELVVNEQFF
J gene: TRBJ1-1; V gene: TRBV7-9; CDR3 protein: CASSATGYTEAFF
J gene: TRBJ1-6; V gene: TRBV4-3; CDR3 protein: CASSQVDRMNSPLHF
J gene: TRBJ2-1; V gene: TRBV11-2; CDR3 protein: CASSLGVRLAGARWEQFF
J gene: TRBJ1-4; V gene: TRBV2; CDR3 protein: CATQRDRGRLTNEKLFF
J gene: TRBJ2-2; V gene: TRBV6-5; CDR3 protein: CASRGRPFGELFF
J gene: TRBJ2-6; V gene: TRBV28; CDR3 protein: CASSSGQAGANVLTF
J gene: TRBJ2-7; V gene: TRBV6-2/TRBV6-3; CDR3 protein: CASSYPDSISYEQYF
J gene: TRBJ2-1; V gene: TRBV7-6; CDR3 protein: CASITGTGSGEQFF
J gene: TRBJ2-7; V gene: TRBV11-2; CDR3 protein: CASSRSTGGFFYEQYF
J gene: TRBJ2-7; V gene: TRBV12-3/TRBV12-4; CDR3 protein: CASGTSGTYEQYF
J gene: TRBJ1-6; V gene: TRBV7-8; CDR3 protein: CASSFPPRSSYNSPLHF
J gene: TRBJ2-4; V gene: TRBV5-6; CDR3 protein: CASSLGQGRTLAKNIQYF
J gene: TRBJ1-2; V gene: TRBV20-1; CDR3 protein: CSARALTGGGGGYTF
J gene: TRBJ2-7; V gene: TRBV12-5; CDR3 protein: CASGLGLAAHEQYF
J gene: TRBJ2-3; V gene: TRBV10-1; CDR3 protein: CASSDRDRGTDTQYF
J gene: TRBJ2-7; V gene: TRBV11-2; CDR3 protein: CASSLGQGRTYEQYF
J gene: TRBJ2-2; V gene: TRBV12-3/TRBV12-4; CDR3 protein: CASSVLGIFGELFF
J gene: TRBJ2-3; V gene: TRBV5-6; CDR3 protein: CASSLAGSRVTDTQYF
J gene: TRBJ2-7; V gene: TRBV10-3; CDR3 protein: CAINTGDRYEQYF
J gene: TRBJ1-4; V gene: TRBV7-9; CDR3 protein: CASSPPASLGEKLFF
J gene: TRBJ1-4; V gene: TRBV28; CDR3 protein: CASKEANEKLFF
J gene: TRBJ2-7; V gene: TRBV9; CDR3 protein: CASSVVPGAYSYEQYF
J gene: TRBJ1-1; V gene: TRBV7-2; CDR3 protein: CASSHRDREFTEAFF
J gene: TRBJ1-5; V gene: TRBV12-3/TRBV12-4; CDR3 protein: CASSFQGNNQPQHF
J gene: TRBJ1-1; V gene: TRBV30; CDR3 protein: CAWSVGGDTEAFF
J gene: TRBJ2-3; V gene: TRBV20-1; CDR3 protein: CSARDDWGHTDTQYF
J gene: TRBJ2-2; V gene: TRBV7-8; CDR3 protein: CASREDTGELFF
J gene: TRBJ2-1; V gene: TRBV6-2/TRBV6-3; CDR3 protein: CASTMTGGSYNEQFF
J gene: TRBJ2-7; V gene: TRBV30; CDR3 protein: CAWSKDRGLNYEQYF
J gene: TRBJ2-7; V gene: TRBV4-3; CDR3 protein: CASSLVRDREHEQYF
J gene: TRBJ1-2; V gene: TRBV28; CDR3 protein: CASSLSRVEDGYTF
J gene: TRBJ2-2; V gene: TRBV27; CDR3 protein: CASSLTGQFTGELFF
J gene: TRBJ1-5; V gene: TRBV20-1; CDR3 protein: CSARVYSNQPQHF
J gene: TRBJ1-6; V gene: TRBV6-5; CDR3 protein: CASSYQGKGSYNSPLHF
J gene: TRBJ2-7; V gene: TRBV27; CDR3 protein: CASSSSGTGTYEQYF
J gene: TRBJ1-1; V gene: TRBV5-4; CDR3 protein: CASSRGSFTEAFF
J gene: TRBJ1-3; V gene: TRBV18; CDR3 protein: CASSRSTGSGNTIYF
J gene: TRBJ1-4; V gene: TRBV19; CDR3 protein: CASSAGTGNEKLFF